One sample yielded the 29 T cell receptor beta chains listed below, sequenced in a study of blood T cell repertoires in COVID-19. Here immunoSEQ multiplex PCR was the method, and the copy in TCRdb shows in-frame clones only, minus some. Of roughly 48,000 clones detected, approximately 88% appear once; the ten largest clones hold around three fifths. The sample taken for sequencing was peripheral blood. These receptors originate from a man aged 70 or older with acute or convalescent COVID-19.

The chain carries TRBV30 and TRBJ2-7; 9 bases are a match to TRBD2. After removal of 5 bases from V and 2 bases from J, the junction contained 4 bases not matched to a gene. The CDR3 consists of 13 residues. Germline V gene sequence: CDR1 GTSNPN, CDR2 SVGIG (reference sequence). CDR3 coding DNA: TGTGCCTGGGTAGCGGGAGCTGCCTACGAGCAGTACTTC. Translation: CAWVAGAAYEQYF.

The chain is built from TRBV10-3 and TRBJ1-3; TRBD1 matches at 9 bases. The V segment lost 0 bases and the J segment 2 bases; nucleotides outside the gene matches: 5. CDR1 is ENHRY, CDR2 SYGVKD, per germline. The CDR3 runs 17 residues. In DNA, the CDR3 is TGTGCCATCAGTGAGTCGCTGGGACAGGGACCTGGAAACACCATATATTTT. Translated: CAISESLGQGPGNTIYF.

V and J are TRBV6-4 and TRBJ2-7, with D maybe TRBD1 (5 bases). The CDR3 covers 12 residues. With 0 bases removed from V and 8 bases from J, the gap between germline ends came to 8 bases. In germline, CDR1 is MRHNA, CDR2 SNTAGT. This chain's CDR3 is CASSDSQGKQYF. CDR3 bases: TGTGCCAGCAGTGACTCTCAGGGTAAGCAGTACTTC.

This clone was observed a handful of times. CDR3 protein: CAWSSGNSGQTQYF. The CDR3 coding sequence is TGTGCCTGGAGTTCCGGGAATAGCGGGCAGACCCAGTACTTC. The V gene is TRBV30, the J gene TRBJ2-5, with 7 positions matching TRBD2. The CDR3 covers 14 residues. V dropped 2 bases and J dropped 6; count of bases not matched to a gene: 9. Germline lookup yields CDR1 GTSNPN and CDR2 SVGIG (reference sequence). The whole variable domain, remainder taken from reference TRBV30 and TRBJ2-5, is SQTIHQWPATLVQPVGSPLSLECTVEGTSNPNLYWYRQAAGRGLQLLFYSVGIGQISSEVPQNLSASRPQDRQFILSSKKLLLSDSGFYLCAWSSGNSGQTQYFGPGTRLLVL.

The rearrangement joins TRBV6-5 to TRBJ2-1, with TRBD1 identical over 7 bases. From germline, CDR1 is MNHEY and CDR2 SVGAGI. The CDR3 has 14 amino acids. The trim removed 7 bases at V and 6 bases at J, leaving 9 bases unmatched. The CDR3 protein is CASTLQGQRNEQFF. CDR3 nucleotide sequence: TGTGCCAGCACCTTACAGGGACAGCGCAATGAGCAGTTCTTC.

The rearrangement joins TRBV29-1 to TRBJ2-5; TRBD1 aligns across 8 bases. With 0 bases clipped from V and 6 bases from J, the junction kept 15 bases outside the gene matches. Germline V gives CDR1 SQVTM, CDR2 ANQGSEA. This CDR3 is 17 amino acids long. The CDR3 loop reads CSVEDTKDRVNPKTQYF. Written as DNA, the CDR3 is TGCAGCGTTGAAGATACAAAGGACAGGGTAAACCCCAAGACCCAGTACTTC. The variable domain in full, with the rest retrieved from reference TRBV29-1 and TRBJ2-5, is SAVISQKPSRDICQRGTSLTIQCQVDSQVTMMFWYRQQPGQSLTLIATANQGSEATYESGFVIDKFPISRPNLTFSTLTVSNMSPEDSSIYLCSVEDTKDRVNPKTQYFGPGTRLLVL.

The rearrangement links TRBV6-2 or TRBV6-3 to TRBJ1-4, with 7 nucleotides matching TRBD1. V dropped 1 base and J dropped 5; count of bases not matched to a gene: 7. The CDR3 extends over 16 amino acids. Per germline, CDR1 MNHEY and CDR2 SVGEGT. CDR3 in amino acids: CASSYFRGDSNEKLFF. The CDR3 bases are TGTGCCAGCAGTTACTTTCGAGGGGACAGCAATGAAAAACTGTTTTTT.

The chain is built from TRBV24-1 and TRBJ1-2, with D possibly TRBD1 on 5 matching bases. The germline gives CDR1 KGHDR, CDR2 SFDVKD. Trimming cost V 2 bases and J 6 bases, with 6 bases left between them. This CDR3 spans 12 amino acids. This chain's CDR3 is CATSDSGHGYTF. DNA of the CDR3: TGTGCCACCAGTGATTCAGGGCATGGCTACACCTTC.

V and J are TRBV5-1 and TRBJ2-1; the match to TRBD1 covers 9 bases. The germline V gene encodes CDR1 SGHRS and CDR2 YFSETQ. The CDR3 runs 15 residues. Trimming removed 2 bases from V and 7 bases from J; junction bases left unmatched: 7. CDR3 sequence (DNA): TGCGCCAGCAGCTTTTTCGGGACAGGGACGAATGAGCAGTTCTTC. It encodes CASSFFGTGTNEQFF.

The DNA for the CDR3 is TGTGCCAGCTCACCGGGGGCGGGGGCATACACTGAAGCTTTCTTT. This encodes CASSPGAGAYTEAFF. The rearrangement uses TRBV18 and TRBJ1-1; weak D call: TRBD1 (6 bases). In germline, CDR1 is KGHSH, CDR2 LQKENI. V lost 3 bases, J lost 3 bases, and 14 bases lay in between. The CDR3 loop spans 15 amino acids. The variable domain in full, completed from reference TRBV18 and TRBJ1-1, reads NAGVMQNPRHLVRRRGQEARLRCSPMKGHSHVYWYRQLPEEGLKFMVYLQKENIIDESGMPKERFSAEFPKEGPSILRIQQVVRGDSAAYFCASSPGAGAYTEAFFGQGTRLTVV.

Here the CDR3 reads CASSRGEGLSDTQYF. CDR3 nucleotide sequence: TGTGCCAGCAGCCGAGGTGAGGGACTGTCAGATACGCAGTATTTT. The rearrangement uses TRBV3-1 (or the pseudogene TRBV3-2) and TRBJ2-3, with D perhaps TRBD2 (6 bases). This CDR3 is built from 15 residues. The germline V gene has CDR1 LGHDT and CDR2 YNNKEL (reference sequence). With 4 bases removed from V and 4 bases from J, the gap between germline ends came to 15 bases.

The sample holds one count of this clone. The V and J genes are TRBV3-1 (or the pseudogene TRBV3-2) and TRBJ2-2, with D perhaps matching TRBD2 (5 bases). CDR1 is LGHDT, CDR2 YNNKEL, per germline (reference sequence). This CDR3 has 14 residues. Trimming removed 4 bases from V and 4 bases from J, with 10 bases in between. The CDR3 DNA is TGTGCCAGCAGCCGAGGGCAAGGCACCGGGGAGCTGTTTTTT. Translation gives CASSRGQGTGELFF.

The V and J genes are TRBV18 and TRBJ1-5; D gene unclear. V lost 6 bases and J 4 bases, leaving 13 bases between the germline ends. The CDR3 contains 14 residues. Germline V gives CDR1 KGHSH, CDR2 LQKENI. The CDR3 spells CASSDLGENQPQHF. CDR3 coding DNA: TGTGCCAGCTCCGATCTTGGAGAAAATCAGCCCCAGCATTTT.

This chain uses TRBV6-2 or TRBV6-3 with TRBJ2-1, with 8 nucleotides matching TRBD2. The CDR3 covers 17 residues. Trimming took 0 bases from V and 6 from J; bases not matched to a gene: 10. Germline V CDR1 and CDR2: MNHEY, SVGEGT. The CDR3 DNA reads as TGTGCCAGCAGTTACTCACAGGGCGGGAGCGGGGGCAATGAGCAGTTCTTC. Its translation: CASSYSQGGSGGNEQFF.

The rearrangement joins TRBV28 to TRBJ1-5, with D tentatively TRBD1 (5 bases). The CDR3 runs 15 residues. Germline CDR1 and CDR2: MDHEN and SYDVKM. Trimming took 5 bases from V and 3 from J, leaving 14 bases between them. CDR3 residues: CASSPNNRYNQPQHF. DNA of the CDR3: TGTGCCAGCAGTCCCAACAACAGGTACAATCAGCCCCAGCATTTT.

V and J are TRBV7-8 and TRBJ2-7, with a possible D match to TRBD1 (7 bases). CDR3 length: 14 amino acids. CDR1 SGHVS and CDR2 FQNEAQ come from the germline V gene. Trimming removed 0 bases from V and 5 bases from J, with 11 bases in between. The CDR3 here is CASSLARRGDEQYF. The CDR3 DNA follows: TGTGCCAGCAGCTTAGCTCGCAGGGGGGACGAGCAGTACTTC. Variable domain in full (rest from reference TRBV7-8 and TRBJ2-7): GAGVSQSPRYKVAKRGQDVALRCDPISGHVSLFWYQQALGQGPEFLTYFQNEAQLDKSGLPSDRFFAERPEGSVSTLKIQRTQQEDSAVYLCASSLARRGDEQYFGPGTRLTVT.

The chain combines TRBV9 with TRBJ1-2, with D hard to call. Germline V gene lookup returns CDR1 SGDLS and CDR2 YYNGEE. The CDR3 covers 16 residues. V lost 0 bases and J lost 6, with 18 bases in between. CDR3 protein: CASSVEPYSRLNGYTF. The CDR3 region has the DNA TGTGCCAGCAGCGTAGAGCCCTATTCGCGACTGAATGGCTACACCTTC.

This chain connects TRBV3-1 (or the pseudogene TRBV3-2) to TRBJ1-1; TRBD1 might be the D (5 bases). Germline values: CDR1 LGHDT, CDR2 YNNKEL (reference sequence). Trimming left V 4 bases short and J 1 base short, with 13 bases between. The length of the CDR3 is 15 residues. The CDR3 nucleotides read TGTGCCAGCAGCCCAGTTATAGGGGAGAACACTGAAGCTTTCTTT. Encoded protein: CASSPVIGENTEAFF.

The chain has TRBV5-1 and TRBJ2-2; a weak D match, TRBD2 (6 bases). CDR1 and CDR2 (germline): SGHRS, YFSETQ. This CDR3 is 15 amino acids long. Between the trimmed V and J ends, which lost 4 bases and 0 bases, there was a span of 10 bases. CDR3 sequence (DNA): TGCGCCAGCAGCCCCGGGACTCCGAACACCGGGGAGCTGTTTTTT. It is translated as CASSPGTPNTGELFF.

The V and J genes are TRBV7-9 and TRBJ1-4, with a weak D call TRBD1 (6 bases). Trimming removed 5 bases at V and 3 bases at J, with 13 bases between. This CDR3 comprises 15 residues. The V gene's germline CDR1 is SEHNR and CDR2 FQNEAQ (reference sequence). CDR3 nucleotides: TGTGCCAGCAGCCCTACAGGGAATCCTAATGAAAAACTGTTTTTT. Translating it yields CASSPTGNPNEKLFF.

The rearrangement joins TRBV7-2 to TRBJ1-5; TRBD1 might be the D (6 bases). This CDR3 contains 13 residues. Trimming cost V 5 bases and J 4 bases, with 9 bases left between them. Germline V gene data show CDR1 as SGHTA and CDR2 as FQGNSA. The CDR3 bases are TGTGCCAGCAGCGAAGACAGGAATCAGCCCCAGCATTTT. Amino acids: CASSEDRNQPQHF. The full variable domain, its missing parts supplied by reference TRBV7-2 and TRBJ1-5, is GAGVSQSPSNKVTEKGKDVELRCDPISGHTALYWYRQSLGQGLEFLIYFQGNSAPDKSGLPSDRFSAERTGGSVSTLTIQRTQQEDSAVYLCASSEDRNQPQHFGDGTRLSIL.

The chain has TRBV5-8 and TRBJ1-2; 9 bases align to TRBD1. With 10 bases clipped from V and 7 bases from J, the junction kept 17 bases outside the gene matches. The CDR3 contains 15 residues. Germline CDR1 and CDR2: SGHTS and YDEGEE. The CDR3 region is CAGVGTGRPASGYTF. The CDR3 region has the DNA TGTGCCGGGGTCGGGACAGGGCGACCGGCTAGTGGCTACACCTTC.

J is TRBJ1-6 and V is TRBV12-3 or TRBV12-4, with D uncertain. The ends were cut back, 8 bases at V and 8 bases at J, with 13 bases in the middle. The CDR3 loop spans 13 amino acids. This CDR3 is CASAVSDDSPLHF. CDR3 nucleotides: TGTGCCAGCGCCGTTAGCGATGATTCACCCCTCCACTTT.

The chain employs TRBV5-4 and TRBJ2-5; 11 nucleotides line up with TRBD2. The junction had 6 bases not matched to a gene; V was cut back by 4 bases and J by 1 base. The V gene's germline CDR1 is SGHNT and CDR2 YYREEE (reference sequence). The CDR3 extends over 16 amino acids. The CDR3 coding sequence is TGTGCCAGCAGCGCCGGTAGCGGGGGGGTCCAAGAGACCCAGTACTTC. Its translation: CASSAGSGGVQETQYF.

The CDR3 DNA reads TGTGCCAGCAGTTACGGGGCACGTTTGGGGCAGCCCCAGCATTTT. It encodes CASSYGARLGQPQHF. This chain connects TRBV6-2 or TRBV6-3 to TRBJ1-5, with a weak D call TRBD1 (5 bases). Germline V gene data show CDR1 as MNHEY and CDR2 as SVGEGT. The CDR3 has 15 amino acids. V was clipped by 2 bases and J by 7 bases, with 15 bases between them.

The rearrangement joins TRBV7-3 to TRBJ2-4, with D possibly matching TRBD2 (6 bases). V dropped 5 bases and J dropped 0 bases, with 14 bases sitting between them. This CDR3 comprises 16 residues. CDR1 and CDR2 from the germline V gene are SGHTA and FQGTGA. The CDR3 bases are TGTGCCAGCAGCCCTGAGAGCGGGCTAGCCAAAAACATTCAGTACTTC. Amino acid sequence: CASSPESGLAKNIQYF. Full variable domain (missing parts from reference TRBV7-3 and TRBJ2-4): GAGVSQTPSNKVTEKGKYVELRCDPISGHTALYWYRQSLGQGPEFLIYFQGTGAADDSGLPNDRFFAVRPEGSVSTLKIQRTERGDSAVYLCASSPESGLAKNIQYFGAGTRLSVL.

This chain uses TRBV10-3 with TRBJ1-2, with 8 bases that match TRBD1. The trim removed 2 bases at V and 7 bases at J, leaving 6 bases unmatched. From germline, CDR1 is ENHRY and CDR2 SYGVKD. The length of the CDR3 is 14 residues. DNA of the CDR3: TGTGCCATCAGTGAGGAGGGGACAGGTAGTGGCTACACCTTC. Protein: CAISEEGTGSGYTF.

The J gene is TRBJ2-3, the V gene TRBV7-6; 13 bases line up with TRBD2. Germline loops: CDR1 SGHVS, CDR2 FNYEAQ. With 5 bases clipped from V and 5 bases from J, the junction kept 1 base outside the gene matches. The CDR3 length is 14 residues. The CDR3 nucleotides read TGTGCCAGCAGCGGACTAGCGGGGGTAGATACGCAGTATTTT. This translates into CASSGLAGVDTQYF. The full variable domain, completed using reference TRBV7-6 and TRBJ2-3, is GAGVSQSPRYKVTKRGQDVALRCDPISGHVSLYWYRQALGQGPEFLTYFNYEAQQDKSGLPNDRFSAERPEGSISTLTIQRTEQRDSAMYRCASSGLAGVDTQYFGPGTRLTVL.

The V gene is TRBV10-3, the J gene TRBJ2-3, with TRBD1 matching over 11 bases. Germline assignment: CDR1 ENHRY and CDR2 SYGVKD. The V gene end was trimmed by 4 bases and the J gene end by 6 bases; junction bases not matched to a gene: 6. The CDR3 is made up of 15 amino acids. The CDR3 DNA reads as TGTGCCATCAGTGTTAGGGGACAGGGGGTCGATACGCAGTATTTT. It translates to CAISVRGQGVDTQYF.